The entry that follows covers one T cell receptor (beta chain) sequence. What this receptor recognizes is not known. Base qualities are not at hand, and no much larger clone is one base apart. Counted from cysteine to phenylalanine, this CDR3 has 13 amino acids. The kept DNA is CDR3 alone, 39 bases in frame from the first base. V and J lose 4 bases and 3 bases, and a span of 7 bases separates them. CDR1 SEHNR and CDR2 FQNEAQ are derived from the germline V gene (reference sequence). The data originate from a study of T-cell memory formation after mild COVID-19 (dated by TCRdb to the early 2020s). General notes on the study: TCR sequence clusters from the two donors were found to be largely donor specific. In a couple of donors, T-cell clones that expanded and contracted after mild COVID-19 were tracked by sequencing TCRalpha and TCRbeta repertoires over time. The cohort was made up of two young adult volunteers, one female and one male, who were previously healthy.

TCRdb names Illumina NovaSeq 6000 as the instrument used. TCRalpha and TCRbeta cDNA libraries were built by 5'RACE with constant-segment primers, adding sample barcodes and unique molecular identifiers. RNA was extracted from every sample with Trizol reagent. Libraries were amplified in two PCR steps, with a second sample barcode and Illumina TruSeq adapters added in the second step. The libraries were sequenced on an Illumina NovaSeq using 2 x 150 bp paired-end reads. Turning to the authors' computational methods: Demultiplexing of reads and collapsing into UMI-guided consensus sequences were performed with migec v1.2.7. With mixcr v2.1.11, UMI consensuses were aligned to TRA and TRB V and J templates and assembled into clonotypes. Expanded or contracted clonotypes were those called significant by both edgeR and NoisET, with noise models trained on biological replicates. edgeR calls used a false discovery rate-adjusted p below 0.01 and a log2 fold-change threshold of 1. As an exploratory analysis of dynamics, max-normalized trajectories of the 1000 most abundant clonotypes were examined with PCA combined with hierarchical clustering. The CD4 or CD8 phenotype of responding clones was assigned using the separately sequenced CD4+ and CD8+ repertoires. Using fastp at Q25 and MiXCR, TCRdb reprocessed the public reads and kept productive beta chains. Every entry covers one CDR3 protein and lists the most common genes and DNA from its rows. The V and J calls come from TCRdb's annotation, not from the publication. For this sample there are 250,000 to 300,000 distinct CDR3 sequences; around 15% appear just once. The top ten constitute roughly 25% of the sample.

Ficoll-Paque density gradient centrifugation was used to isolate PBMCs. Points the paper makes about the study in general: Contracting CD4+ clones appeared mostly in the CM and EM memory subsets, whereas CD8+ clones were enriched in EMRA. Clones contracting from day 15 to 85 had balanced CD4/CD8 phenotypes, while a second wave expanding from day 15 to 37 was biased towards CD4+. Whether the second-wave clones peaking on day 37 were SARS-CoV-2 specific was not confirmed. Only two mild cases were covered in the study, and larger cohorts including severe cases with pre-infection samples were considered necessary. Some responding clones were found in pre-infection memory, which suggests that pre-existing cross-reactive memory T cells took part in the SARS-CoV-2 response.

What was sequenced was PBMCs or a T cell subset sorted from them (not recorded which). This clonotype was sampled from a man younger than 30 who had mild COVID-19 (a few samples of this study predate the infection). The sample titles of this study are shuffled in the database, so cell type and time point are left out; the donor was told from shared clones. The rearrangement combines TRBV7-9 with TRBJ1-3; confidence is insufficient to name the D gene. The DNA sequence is TGTGCCAGCAGCTCCATCGTTGGAAACACCATATATTTT. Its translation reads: CASSSIVGNTIYF.